This record looks at one T cell receptor beta chain sequence and its context. The sample belongs to a study of blood T cells in healthy people across ages. A second PCR, run for about 6 to 11 cycles, used a sample-barcoded 5' primer plus a J-beta primer mix. Every single cDNA molecule received a tag from a template-switch adaptor with 12 random nucleotides. TCRdb independently ran MiXCR on the 5' RACE reads; one entry per CDR3 protein. The sample comprises hundreds of thousands of distinct CDR3 sequences, about 21% of which are singletons, and 3% to 4% rests with the top ten. This CDR3 spans 15 amino acids. Trimming took 5 bases from V and 2 from J; bases not matched to a gene: 9. The germline gives CDR1 MNHEY, CDR2 SVGAGI. At least 5.5 micrograms of total RNA were extracted per sample.

This chain joins TRBV6-5 and TRBJ2-7, with TRBD1 matching over 7 bases. The sequence was collected from a man between 65 and 85 years old in good health. Specimen: blood. The CDR3 region is CASSQRSGGPYEQYF. In DNA, the CDR3 is TGTGCCAGCAGTCAACGTTCAGGGGGACCCTACGAGCAGTACTTC.